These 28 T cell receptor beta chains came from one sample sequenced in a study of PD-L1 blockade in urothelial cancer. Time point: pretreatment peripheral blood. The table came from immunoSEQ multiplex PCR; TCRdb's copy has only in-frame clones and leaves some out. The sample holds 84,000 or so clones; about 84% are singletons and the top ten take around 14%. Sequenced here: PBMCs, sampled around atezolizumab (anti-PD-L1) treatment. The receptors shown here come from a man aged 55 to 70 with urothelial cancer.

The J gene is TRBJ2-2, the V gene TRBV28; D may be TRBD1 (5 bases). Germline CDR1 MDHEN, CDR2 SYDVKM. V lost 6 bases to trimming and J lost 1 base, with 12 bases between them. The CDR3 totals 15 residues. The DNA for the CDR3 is TGTGCCAGCAGCCCCCCAGGGTTGAACACCGGGGAGCTGTTTTTT. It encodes CASSPPGLNTGELFF.

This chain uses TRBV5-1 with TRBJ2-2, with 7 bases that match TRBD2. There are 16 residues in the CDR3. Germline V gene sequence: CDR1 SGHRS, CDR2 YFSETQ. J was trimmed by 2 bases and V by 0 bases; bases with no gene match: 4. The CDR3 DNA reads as TGCGCCAGCAGCTTGGGTGGGACTATTAACACCGGGGAGCTGTTTTTT. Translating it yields CASSLGGTINTGELFF.

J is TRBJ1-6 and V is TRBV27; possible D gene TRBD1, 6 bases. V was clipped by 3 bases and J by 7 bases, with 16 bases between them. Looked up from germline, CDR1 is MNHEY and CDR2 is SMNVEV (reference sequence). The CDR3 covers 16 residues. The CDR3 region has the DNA TGTGCCAGCAGTTTTTGGGGGGGCAATAGAAATTCACCCCTCCACTTT. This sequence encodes CASSFWGGNRNSPLHF.

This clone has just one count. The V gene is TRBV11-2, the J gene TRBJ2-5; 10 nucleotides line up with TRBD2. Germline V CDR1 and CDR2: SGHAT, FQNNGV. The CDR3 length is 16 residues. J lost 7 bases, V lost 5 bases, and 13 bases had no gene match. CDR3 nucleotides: TGTGCCAGCAGCCCCTCCGCCGACGCTAGCGGGAGGACCCAGTACTTC. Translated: CASSPSADASGRTQYF.

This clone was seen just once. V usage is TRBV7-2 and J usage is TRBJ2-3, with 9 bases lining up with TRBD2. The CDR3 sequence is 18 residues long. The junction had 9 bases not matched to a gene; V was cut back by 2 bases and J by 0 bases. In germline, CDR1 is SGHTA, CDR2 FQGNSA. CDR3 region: CASSLRLAGIPSTDTQYF. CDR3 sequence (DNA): TGTGCCAGCAGCTTAAGGCTAGCGGGGATCCCCAGCACAGATACGCAGTATTTT.

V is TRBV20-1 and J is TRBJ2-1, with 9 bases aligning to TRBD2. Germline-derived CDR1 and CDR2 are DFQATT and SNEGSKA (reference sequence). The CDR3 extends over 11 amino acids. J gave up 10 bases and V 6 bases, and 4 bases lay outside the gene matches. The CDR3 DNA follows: TGCAGTGCCCAGCGGGGGGCGGAGCAGTTCTTC. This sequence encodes CSAQRGAEQFF.

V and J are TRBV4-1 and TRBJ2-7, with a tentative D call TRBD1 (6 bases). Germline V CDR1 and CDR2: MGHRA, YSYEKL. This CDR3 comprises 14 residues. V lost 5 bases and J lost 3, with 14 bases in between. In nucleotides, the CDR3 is TGCGCCAGCAGCGGTGTGGGGGCGAACTACGAGCAGTACTTC. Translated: CASSGVGANYEQYF.

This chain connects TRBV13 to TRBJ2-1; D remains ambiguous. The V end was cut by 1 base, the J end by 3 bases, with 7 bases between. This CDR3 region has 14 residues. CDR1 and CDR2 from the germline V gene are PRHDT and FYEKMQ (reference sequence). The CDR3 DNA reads TGTGCCAGCAGCTTAGTTGCGAGCTACAATGAGCAGTTCTTC. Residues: CASSLVASYNEQFF.

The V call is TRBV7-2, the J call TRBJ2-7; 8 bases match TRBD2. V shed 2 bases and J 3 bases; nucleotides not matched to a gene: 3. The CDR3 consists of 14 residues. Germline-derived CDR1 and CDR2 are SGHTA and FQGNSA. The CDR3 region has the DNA TGTGCCAGCAGCTTAAACGGGAGGGTCTACGAGCAGTACTTC. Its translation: CASSLNGRVYEQYF.

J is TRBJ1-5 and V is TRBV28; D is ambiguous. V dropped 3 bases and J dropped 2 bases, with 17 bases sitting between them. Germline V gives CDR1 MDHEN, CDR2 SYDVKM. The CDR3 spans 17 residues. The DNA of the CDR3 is TGTGCCAGCAGTTTTCGAAAGGGAGGTATGGGCAATCAGCCCCAGCATTTT. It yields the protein CASSFRKGGMGNQPQHF.

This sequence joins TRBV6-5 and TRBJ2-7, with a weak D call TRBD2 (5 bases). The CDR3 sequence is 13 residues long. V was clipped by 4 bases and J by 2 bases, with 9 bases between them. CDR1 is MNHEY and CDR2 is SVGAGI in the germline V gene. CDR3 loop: CASSLRETYEQYF. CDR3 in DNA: TGTGCCAGCAGTTTGAGGGAAACCTACGAGCAGTACTTC.

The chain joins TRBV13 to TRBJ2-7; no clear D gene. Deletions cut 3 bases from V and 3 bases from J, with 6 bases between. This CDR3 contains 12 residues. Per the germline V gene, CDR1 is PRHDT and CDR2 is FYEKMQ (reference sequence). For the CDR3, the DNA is TGTGCCAGCAGCTTTGGCATCTACGAGCAGTACTTC. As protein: CASSFGIYEQYF.

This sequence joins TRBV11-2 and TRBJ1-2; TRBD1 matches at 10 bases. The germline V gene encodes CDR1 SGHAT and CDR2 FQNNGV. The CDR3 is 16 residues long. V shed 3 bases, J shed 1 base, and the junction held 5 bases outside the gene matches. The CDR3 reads CASSFGTGELNYGYTF. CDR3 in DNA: TGTGCCAGCAGCTTCGGGACAGGGGAGCTTAACTATGGCTACACCTTC.

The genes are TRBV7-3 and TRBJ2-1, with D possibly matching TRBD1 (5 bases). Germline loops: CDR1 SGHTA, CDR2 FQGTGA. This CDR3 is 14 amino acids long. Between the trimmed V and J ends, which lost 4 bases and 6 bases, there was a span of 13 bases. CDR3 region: CASSSEIGVNEQFF. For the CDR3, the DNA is TGTGCCAGCAGCTCAGAAATAGGGGTCAATGAGCAGTTCTTC.

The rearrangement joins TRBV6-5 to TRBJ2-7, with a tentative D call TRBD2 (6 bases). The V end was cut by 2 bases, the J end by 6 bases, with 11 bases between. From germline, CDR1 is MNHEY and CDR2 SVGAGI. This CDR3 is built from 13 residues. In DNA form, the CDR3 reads TGTGCCAGCAGTTACGGGAAGGGAGGCGAGCAGTACTTC. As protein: CASSYGKGGEQYF.

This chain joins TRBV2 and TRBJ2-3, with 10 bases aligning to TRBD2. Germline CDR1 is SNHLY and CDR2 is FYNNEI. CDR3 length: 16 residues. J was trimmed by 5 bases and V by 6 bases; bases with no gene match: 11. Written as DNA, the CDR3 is TGTGCCAGCAGGACCGGTGGAGCGGGGGGGGAAGATACGCAGTATTTT. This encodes CASRTGGAGGEDTQYF.

For the CDR3, the DNA is TGTGCCTGGAGTTCAACAACTAATGAAAAACTGTTTTTT. Amino acids: CAWSSTTNEKLFF. The chain combines TRBV30 with TRBJ1-4, with D uncertain. The CDR3 is made up of 13 amino acids. V was shortened by 2 bases and J by 0 bases, with 4 bases between the two germline ends. CDR1 is GTSNPN and CDR2 is SVGIG in the germline V gene (reference sequence).

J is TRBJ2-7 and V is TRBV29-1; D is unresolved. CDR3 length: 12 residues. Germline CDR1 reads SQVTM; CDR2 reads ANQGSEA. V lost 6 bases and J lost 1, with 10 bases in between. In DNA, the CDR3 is TGCAGCGTGACTGTTCGGTCCTACGAGCAGTACTTC. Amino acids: CSVTVRSYEQYF.

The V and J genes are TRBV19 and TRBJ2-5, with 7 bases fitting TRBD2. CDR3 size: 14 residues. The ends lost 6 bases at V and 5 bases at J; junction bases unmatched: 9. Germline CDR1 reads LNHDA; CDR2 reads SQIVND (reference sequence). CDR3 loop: CASSSIAGAETQYF. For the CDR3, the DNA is TGTGCCAGTAGCAGTATAGCGGGCGCGGAGACCCAGTACTTC.

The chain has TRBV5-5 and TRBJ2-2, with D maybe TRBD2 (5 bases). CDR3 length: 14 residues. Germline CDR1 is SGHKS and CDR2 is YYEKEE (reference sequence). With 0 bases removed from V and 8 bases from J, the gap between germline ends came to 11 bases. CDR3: CASSLDLRGGELFF. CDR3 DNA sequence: TGTGCCAGCAGCTTGGATCTCCGGGGTGGGGAGCTGTTTTTT.

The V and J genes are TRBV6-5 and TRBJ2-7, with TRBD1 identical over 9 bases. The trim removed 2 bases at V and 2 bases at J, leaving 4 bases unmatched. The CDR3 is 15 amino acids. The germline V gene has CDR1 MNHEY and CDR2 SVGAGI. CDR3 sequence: CASSYAGQGTYEQYF. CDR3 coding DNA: TGTGCCAGCAGTTACGCCGGACAGGGGACCTACGAGCAGTACTTC.

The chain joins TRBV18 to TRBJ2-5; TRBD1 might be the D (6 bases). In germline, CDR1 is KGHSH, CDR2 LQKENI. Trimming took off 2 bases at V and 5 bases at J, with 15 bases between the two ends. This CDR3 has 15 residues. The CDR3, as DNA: TGTGCCAGCTCACCAATCGAGTCCAGGGGCGAGACCCAGTACTTC. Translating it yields CASSPIESRGETQYF.

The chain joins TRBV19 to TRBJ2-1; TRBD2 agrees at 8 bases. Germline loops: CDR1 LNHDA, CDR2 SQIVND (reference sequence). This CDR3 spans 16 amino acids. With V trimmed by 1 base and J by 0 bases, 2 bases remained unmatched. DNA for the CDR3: TGTGCCAGTAGTATAGGAAGCGGGAGCTCCTACAATGAGCAGTTCTTC. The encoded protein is CASSIGSGSSYNEQFF.

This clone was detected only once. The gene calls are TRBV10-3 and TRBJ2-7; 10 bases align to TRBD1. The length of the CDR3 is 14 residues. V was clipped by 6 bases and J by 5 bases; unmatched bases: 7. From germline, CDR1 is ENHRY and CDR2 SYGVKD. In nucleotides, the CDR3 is TGTGCCATCAGGCCGGGGACAGGGGCCGACGAGCAGTACTTC. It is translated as CAIRPGTGADEQYF.

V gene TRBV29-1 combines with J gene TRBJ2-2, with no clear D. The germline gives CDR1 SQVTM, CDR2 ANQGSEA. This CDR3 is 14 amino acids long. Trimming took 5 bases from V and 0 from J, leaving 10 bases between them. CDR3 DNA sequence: TGCAGCGTTAAAATAGCAGCGAACACCGGGGAGCTGTTTTTT. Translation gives CSVKIAANTGELFF.

The CDR3 DNA reads as TGTGCCAGTAGTATTCTCCAGGCCCAAACCAGAAACTATGGCTACACCTTC. Amino acids: CASSILQAQTRNYGYTF. The rearrangement uses TRBV19 and TRBJ1-2; D gene ambiguous. Germline-derived CDR1 and CDR2 are LNHDA and SQIVND (reference sequence). The CDR3 length is 17 residues. Trimming removed 3 bases from V and 2 bases from J, with 19 bases in between.

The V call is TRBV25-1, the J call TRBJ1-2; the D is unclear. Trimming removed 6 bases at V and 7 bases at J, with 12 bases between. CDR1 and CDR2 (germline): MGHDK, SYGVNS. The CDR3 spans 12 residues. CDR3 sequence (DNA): TGTGCCAGCAGGGCGGGGTCGGGTGGCTACACCTTC. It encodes CASRAGSGGYTF.

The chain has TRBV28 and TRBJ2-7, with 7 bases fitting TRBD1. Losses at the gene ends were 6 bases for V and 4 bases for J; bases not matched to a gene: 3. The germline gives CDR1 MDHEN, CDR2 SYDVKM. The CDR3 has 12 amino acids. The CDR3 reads CASRQGIYEQYF. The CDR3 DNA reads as TGTGCCAGCAGACAGGGGATTTACGAGCAGTACTTC.